The present T cell receptor beta chain was sequenced within a study of T-cell reconstitution after alpha-beta-depleted transplantation in children. Study-wide results and caveats: T-cell counts and diversity at one year post-transplant came mainly from newly produced T cells. Several hundred expanded graft clones reportedly were the source of alpha-beta T cells about two months after transplant. In some patients, recipient T cells and intrathymic progenitors surviving conditioning explained high day-60 diversity.

The V gene lost 6 bases and the J gene lost 6 bases, with 18 bases spanning the gap. The CDR3 extends over 15 amino acids. The germline CDR1 and CDR2 sequences are MDHEN and SYDVKM. In the case of this clonotype: Its antigen is not identified.

During its preparation, the TCRbeta library received unique molecular identifiers. TCRdb used MiXCR to reprocess the PCR reads, holding one entry per CDR3 protein. Of about 350,000 distinct CDR3 sequences listed, around 15% are singletons. This clonotype was sampled from a male patient between 2 and 10 years old who had a stem cell transplant for acute lymphoblastic leukemia, so the T cells may come from the graft donor. The sample consisted of PBMCs, mostly from graft donor cells, taken 360 days after TCRalphabeta/CD19-depleted stem cell transplant. The chain is built from TRBV28 and TRBJ1-5; no definite D call. CDR3 DNA sequence: TGTGCCAGCAGCCCCCCGCGGGCGAGTGGTCAGCCCCAGCATTTT. It translates to CASSPPRASGQPQHF. Based on the CDR3 plus reference TRBV28 and TRBJ1-5, the full variable domain is DVKVTQSSRYLVKRTGEKVFLECVQDMDHENMFWYRQDPGLGLRLIYFSYDVKMKEKGDIPEGYSVSREKKERFSLILESASTNQTSMYLCASSPPRASGQPQHFGDGTRLSIL.